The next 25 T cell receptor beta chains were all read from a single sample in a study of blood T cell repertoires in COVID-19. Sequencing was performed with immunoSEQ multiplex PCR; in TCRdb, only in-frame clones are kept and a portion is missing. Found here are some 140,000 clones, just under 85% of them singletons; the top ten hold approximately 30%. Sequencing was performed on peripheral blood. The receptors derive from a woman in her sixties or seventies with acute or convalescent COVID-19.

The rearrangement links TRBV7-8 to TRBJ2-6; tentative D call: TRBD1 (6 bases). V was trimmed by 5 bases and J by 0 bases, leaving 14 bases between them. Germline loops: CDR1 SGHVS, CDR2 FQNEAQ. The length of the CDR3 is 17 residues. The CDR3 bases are TGTGCCAGCAGCCGACCGGGACAAATCTCTGGGGCCAACGTCCTGACTTTC. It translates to CASSRPGQISGANVLTF.

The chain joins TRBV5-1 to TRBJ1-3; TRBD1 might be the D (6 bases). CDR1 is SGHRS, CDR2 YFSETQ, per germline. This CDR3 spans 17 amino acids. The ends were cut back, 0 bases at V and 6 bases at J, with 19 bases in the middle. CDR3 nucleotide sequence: TGCGCCAGCAGCTTGGGGGGGCAGGCGCAGCCAGTAAACACCATATATTTT. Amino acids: CASSLGGQAQPVNTIYF.

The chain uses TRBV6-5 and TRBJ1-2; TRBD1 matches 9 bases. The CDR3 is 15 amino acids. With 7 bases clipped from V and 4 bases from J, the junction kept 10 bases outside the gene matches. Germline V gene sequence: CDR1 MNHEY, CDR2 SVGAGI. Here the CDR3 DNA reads TGTGCCAGCACTCAGGGGGGGACAGGGTCCTATGGCTACACCTTC. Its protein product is CASTQGGTGSYGYTF.

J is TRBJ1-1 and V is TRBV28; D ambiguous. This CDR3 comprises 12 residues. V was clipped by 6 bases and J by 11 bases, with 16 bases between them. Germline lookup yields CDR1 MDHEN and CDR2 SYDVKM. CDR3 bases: TGTGCCAGCAGGCCCCCCAACTTAGCGGCTTTCTTT. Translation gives CASRPPNLAAFF.

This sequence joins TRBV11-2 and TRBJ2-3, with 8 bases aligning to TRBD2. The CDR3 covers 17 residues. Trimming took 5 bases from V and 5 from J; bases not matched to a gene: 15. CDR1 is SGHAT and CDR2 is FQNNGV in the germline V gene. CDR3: CASSLHPPGGALDTQYF. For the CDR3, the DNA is TGTGCCAGCAGCCTACACCCTCCGGGGGGGGCTTTAGATACGCAGTATTTT.

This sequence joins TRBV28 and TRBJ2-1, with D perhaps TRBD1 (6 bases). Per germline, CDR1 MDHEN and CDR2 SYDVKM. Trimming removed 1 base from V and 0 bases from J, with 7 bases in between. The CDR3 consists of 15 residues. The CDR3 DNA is TGTGCCAGCAGTTTATTAGGGGGCTCCTACAATGAGCAGTTCTTC. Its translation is CASSLLGGSYNEQFF.

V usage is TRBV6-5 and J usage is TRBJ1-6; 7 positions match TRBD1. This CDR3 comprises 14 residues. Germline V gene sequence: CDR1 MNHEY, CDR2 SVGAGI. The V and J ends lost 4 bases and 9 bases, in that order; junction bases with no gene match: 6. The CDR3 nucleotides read TGTGCCAGCAGTTCGACAGGGAGCCCTTCACCCCTCCACTTT. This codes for CASSSTGSPSPLHF.

The CDR3 here is CASSLRGVGITDTQYF. CDR3 DNA: TGTGCCAGCAGCCTCCGGGGGGTTGGCATCACAGATACGCAGTATTTT. V and J are TRBV3-1 (or the pseudogene TRBV3-2) and TRBJ2-3; 7 nucleotides agree with TRBD2. Germline V CDR1 and CDR2: LGHDT, YNNKEL (reference sequence). There are 16 residues in the CDR3. The V gene end was trimmed by 4 bases and the J gene end by 2 bases; junction bases not matched to a gene: 9.

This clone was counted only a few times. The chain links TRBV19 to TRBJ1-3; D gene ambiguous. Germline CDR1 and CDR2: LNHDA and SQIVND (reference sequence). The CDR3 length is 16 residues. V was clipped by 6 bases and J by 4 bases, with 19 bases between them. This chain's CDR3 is CASRTLGRAQGNTIYF. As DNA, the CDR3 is TGTGCCAGTAGAACCCTCGGGCGGGCGCAGGGAAACACCATATATTTT. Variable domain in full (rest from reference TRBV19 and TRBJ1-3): DGGITQSPKYLFRKEGQNVTLSCEQNLNHDAMYWYRQDPGQGLRLIYYSQIVNDFQKGDIAEGYSVSREKKESFPLTVTSAQKNPTAFYLCASRTLGRAQGNTIYFGEGSWLTVV.

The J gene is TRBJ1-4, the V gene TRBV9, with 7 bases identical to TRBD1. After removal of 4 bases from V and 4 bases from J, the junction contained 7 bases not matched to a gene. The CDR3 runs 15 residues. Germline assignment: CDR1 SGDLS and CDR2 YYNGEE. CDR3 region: CASSPTGTVNEKLFF. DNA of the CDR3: TGTGCCAGCAGCCCGACTGGGACAGTTAATGAAAAACTGTTTTTT.

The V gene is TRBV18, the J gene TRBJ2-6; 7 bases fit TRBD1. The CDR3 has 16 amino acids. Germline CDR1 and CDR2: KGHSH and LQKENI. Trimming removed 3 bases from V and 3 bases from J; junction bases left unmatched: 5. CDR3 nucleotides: TGTGCCAGCTCACCGACGCAGGGGGTTGGGGCCAACGTCCTGACTTTC. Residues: CASSPTQGVGANVLTF. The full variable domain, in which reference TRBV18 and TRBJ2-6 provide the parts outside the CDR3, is NAGVMQNPRHLVRRRGQEARLRCSPMKGHSHVYWYRQLPEEGLKFMVYLQKENIIDESGMPKERFSAEFPKEGPSILRIQQVVRGDSAAYFCASSPTQGVGANVLTFGAGSRLTVL.

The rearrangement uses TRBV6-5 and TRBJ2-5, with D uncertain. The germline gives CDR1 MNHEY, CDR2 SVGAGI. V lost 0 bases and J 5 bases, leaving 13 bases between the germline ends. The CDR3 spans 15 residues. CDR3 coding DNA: TGTGCCAGCAGTTACTCGACCGGGTCTGGCGAGACCCAGTACTTC. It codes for CASSYSTGSGETQYF.

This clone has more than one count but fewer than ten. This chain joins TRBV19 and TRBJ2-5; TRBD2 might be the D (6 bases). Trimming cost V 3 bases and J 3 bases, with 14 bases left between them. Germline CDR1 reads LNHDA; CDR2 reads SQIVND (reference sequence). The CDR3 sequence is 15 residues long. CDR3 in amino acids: CASSIHLGGEETQYF. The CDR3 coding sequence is TGTGCCAGTAGTATCCACTTGGGGGGAGAAGAGACCCAGTACTTC.

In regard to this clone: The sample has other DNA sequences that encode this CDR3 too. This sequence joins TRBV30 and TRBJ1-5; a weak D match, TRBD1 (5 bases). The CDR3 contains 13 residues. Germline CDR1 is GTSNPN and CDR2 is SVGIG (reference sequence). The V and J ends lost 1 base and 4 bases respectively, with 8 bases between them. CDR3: CAWSDGGNQPQHF. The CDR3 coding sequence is TGTGCCTGGAGTGACGGGGGAAATCAGCCCCAGCATTTT. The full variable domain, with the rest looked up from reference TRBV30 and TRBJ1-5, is SQTIHQWPATLVQPVGSPLSLECTVEGTSNPNLYWYRQAAGRGLQLLFYSVGIGQISSEVPQNLSASRPQDRQFILSSKKLLLSDSGFYLCAWSDGGNQPQHFGDGTRLSIL.

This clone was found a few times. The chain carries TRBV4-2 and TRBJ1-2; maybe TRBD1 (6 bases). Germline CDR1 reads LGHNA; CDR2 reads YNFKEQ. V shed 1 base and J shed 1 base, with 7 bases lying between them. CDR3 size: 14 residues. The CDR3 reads CASSQGTDNYGYTF. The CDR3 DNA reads TGTGCCAGCAGCCAAGGGACAGATAACTATGGCTACACCTTC.

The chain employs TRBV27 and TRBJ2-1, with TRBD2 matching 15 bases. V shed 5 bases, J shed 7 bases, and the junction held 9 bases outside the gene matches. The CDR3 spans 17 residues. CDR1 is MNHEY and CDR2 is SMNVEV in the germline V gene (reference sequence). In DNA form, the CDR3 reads TGTGCCAGCAGTATAAGGACTAGCGGGGGGGCTGAGAATGAGCAGTTCTTC. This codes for CASSIRTSGGAENEQFF.

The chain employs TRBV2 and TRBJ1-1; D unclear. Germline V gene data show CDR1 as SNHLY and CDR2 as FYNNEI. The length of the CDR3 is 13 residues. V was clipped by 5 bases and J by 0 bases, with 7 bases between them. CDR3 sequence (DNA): TGTGCCAGCAGTTCTACAGTGAACACTGAAGCTTTCTTT. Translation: CASSSTVNTEAFF.

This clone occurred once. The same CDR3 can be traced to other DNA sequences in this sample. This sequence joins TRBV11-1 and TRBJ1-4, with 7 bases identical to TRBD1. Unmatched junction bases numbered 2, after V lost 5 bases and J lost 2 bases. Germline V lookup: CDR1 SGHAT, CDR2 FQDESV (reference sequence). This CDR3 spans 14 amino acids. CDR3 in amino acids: CASSLRGTNEKLFF. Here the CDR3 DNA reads TGTGCCAGCAGCCTCAGGGGGACTAATGAAAAACTGTTTTTT.

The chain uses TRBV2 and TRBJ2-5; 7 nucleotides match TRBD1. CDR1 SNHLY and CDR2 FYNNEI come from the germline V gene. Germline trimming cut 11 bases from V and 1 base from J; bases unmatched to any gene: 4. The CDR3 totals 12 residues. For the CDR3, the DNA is TGTGCCGGAGGACAGGCCCAAGAGACCCAGTACTTC. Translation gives CAGGQAQETQYF.

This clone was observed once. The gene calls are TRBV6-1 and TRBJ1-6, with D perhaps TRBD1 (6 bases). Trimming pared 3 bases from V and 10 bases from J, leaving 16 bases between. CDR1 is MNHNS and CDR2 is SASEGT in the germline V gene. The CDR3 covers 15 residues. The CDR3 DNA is TGTGCCAGCAGTGATGCCAGGGGAAACCGATCACCCCTCCACTTT. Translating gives CASSDARGNRSPLHF.

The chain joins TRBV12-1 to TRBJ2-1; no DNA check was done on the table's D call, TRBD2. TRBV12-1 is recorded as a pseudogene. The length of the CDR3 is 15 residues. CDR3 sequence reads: CASSRTSGHYNEQFF. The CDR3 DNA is TGTGCTTCTTCTAGGACTAGCGGCCACTACAATGAGCAGTTCTTC.

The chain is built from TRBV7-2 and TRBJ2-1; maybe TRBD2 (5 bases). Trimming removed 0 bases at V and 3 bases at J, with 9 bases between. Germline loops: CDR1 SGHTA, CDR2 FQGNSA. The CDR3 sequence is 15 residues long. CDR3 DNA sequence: TGTGCCAGCAGCTTAGCTGGAGGAAACTACAATGAGCAGTTCTTC. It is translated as CASSLAGGNYNEQFF.

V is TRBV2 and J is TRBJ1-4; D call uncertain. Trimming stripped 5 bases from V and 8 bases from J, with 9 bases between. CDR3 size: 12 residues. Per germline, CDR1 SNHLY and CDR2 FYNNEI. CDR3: CASSPEKEKLFF. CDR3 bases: TGTGCCAGCAGTCCCGAGAAAGAAAAACTGTTTTTT. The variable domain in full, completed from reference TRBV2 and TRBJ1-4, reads EPEVTQTPSHQVTQMGQEVILRCVPISNHLYFYWYRQILGQKVEFLVSFYNNEISEKSEIFDDQFSVERPDGSNFTLKIRSTKLEDSAMYFCASSPEKEKLFFGSGTQLSVL.

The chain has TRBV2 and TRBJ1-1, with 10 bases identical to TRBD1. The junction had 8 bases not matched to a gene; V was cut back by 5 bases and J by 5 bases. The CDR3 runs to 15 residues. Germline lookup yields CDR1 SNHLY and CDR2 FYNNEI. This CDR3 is CASSLATGGKTEAFF. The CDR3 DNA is TGTGCCAGCAGTTTGGCGACAGGGGGCAAAACTGAAGCTTTCTTT.

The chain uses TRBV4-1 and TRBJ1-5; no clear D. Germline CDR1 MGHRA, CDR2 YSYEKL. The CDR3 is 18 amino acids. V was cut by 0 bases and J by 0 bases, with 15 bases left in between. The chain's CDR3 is CASSQDLQISYSNQPQHF. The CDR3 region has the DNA TGCGCCAGCAGCCAAGATCTACAGATATCTTATAGCAATCAGCCCCAGCATTTT.